These T cell receptor beta chains were read from a single sample in a study of beta chain features in type 1 diabetes. Clones were read by immunoSEQ multiplex PCR, and TCRdb kept only the in-frame ones, dropping some. This repertoire shows roughly 300,000 clones, roughly 8% found once; its top ten account for less than 0.45%. Sequenced input: central memory CD4+ T cells from blood. These TCRs come from a young woman in good health. Each CDR3 is given with its conserved first and last residue. The D gene is left open where the match is weak. For some rows the clone size is stated as once, few or many, or as a class when expanded; others skip it.

J	size	D	V	CDR3	DNA
TRBJ2-2	NA	TRBD2	TRBV6-5	CASRRTSTAGELFF	TGTGCCAGCAGAAGGACTAGCACCGCCGGGGAGCTGTTTTTT
TRBJ1-1	few	NA	TRBV28	CASATPAGTEAFF	TGTGCCAGCGCCACCCCCGCGGGAACTGAAGCTTTCTTT
TRBJ1-1	few	TRBD1	TRBV10-3	CAISTGQGEAFF	TGTGCCATCAGTACCGGACAGGGGGAAGCTTTCTTT
TRBJ2-4	few	TRBD2	TRBV11-2	CASSQEASGKNIQYF	TGTGCCAGCAGCCAAGAGGCTAGCGGCAAAAACATTCAGTACTTC
TRBJ2-1	many	TRBD2	TRBV2	CASSESGRYNEQFF	TGTGCCAGCAGTGAGAGCGGGAGATACAATGAGCAGTTCTTC
TRBJ2-7	few	NA	TRBV5-1	CASSPNIAGTTNYEQYF	TGCGCCAGCAGCCCTAATATCGCCGGGACAACAAACTACGAGCAGTACTTC
TRBJ1-4	NA	TRBD1	TRBV4-3	CASSQAGTGNEKLFF	TGCGCCAGCAGCCAGGCCGGGACAGGGAATGAAAAACTGTTTTTT
TRBJ1-1	many	NA	TRBV10-3	CAIRTPGSTEAFF	TGTGCCATCAGAACTCCGGGAAGCACTGAAGCTTTCTTT
TRBJ2-1	many	TRBD2	TRBV7-2	CASRGLAGGWEQFF	TGTGCCAGCCGCGGGCTAGCGGGAGGGTGGGAGCAGTTCTTC
TRBJ2-5	few	TRBD2	TRBV10-3	CAISDGGLAGEEETQYF	TGTGCCATCAGTGATGGGGGACTAGCGGGAGAGGAAGAGACCCAGTACTTC
TRBJ1-1	once	TRBD1	TRBV5-1	CASSRGTGNTEAFF	TGCGCCAGCAGCAGGGGGACAGGGAACACTGAAGCTTTCTTT